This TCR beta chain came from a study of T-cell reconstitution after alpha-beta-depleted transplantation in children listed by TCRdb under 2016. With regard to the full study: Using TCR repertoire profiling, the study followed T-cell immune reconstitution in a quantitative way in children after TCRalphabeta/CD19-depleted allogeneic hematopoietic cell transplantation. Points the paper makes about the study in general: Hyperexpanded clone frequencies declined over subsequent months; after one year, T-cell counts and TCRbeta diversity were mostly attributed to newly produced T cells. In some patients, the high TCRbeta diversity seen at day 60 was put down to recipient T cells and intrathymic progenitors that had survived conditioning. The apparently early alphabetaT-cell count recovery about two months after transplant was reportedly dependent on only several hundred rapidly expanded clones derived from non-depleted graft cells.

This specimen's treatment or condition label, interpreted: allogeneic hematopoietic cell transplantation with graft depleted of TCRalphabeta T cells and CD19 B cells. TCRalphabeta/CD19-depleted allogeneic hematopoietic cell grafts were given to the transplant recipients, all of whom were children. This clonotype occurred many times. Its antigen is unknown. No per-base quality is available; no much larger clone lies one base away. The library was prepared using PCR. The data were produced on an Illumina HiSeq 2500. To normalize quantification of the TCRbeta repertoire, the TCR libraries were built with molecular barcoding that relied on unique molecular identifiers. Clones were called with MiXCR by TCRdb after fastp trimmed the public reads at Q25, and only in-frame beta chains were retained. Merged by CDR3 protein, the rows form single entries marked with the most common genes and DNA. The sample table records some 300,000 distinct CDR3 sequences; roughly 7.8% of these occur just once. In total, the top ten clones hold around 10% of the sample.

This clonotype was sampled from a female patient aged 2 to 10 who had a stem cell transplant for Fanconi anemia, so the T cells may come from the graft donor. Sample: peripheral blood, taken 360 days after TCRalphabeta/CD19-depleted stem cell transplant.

For the CDR3, the sequence is CASSPVGEQFF. Here is the DNA: TGTGCCAGCAGCCCCGTCGGTGAGCAGTTCTTC. The sequence links TRBV12-3 or TRBV12-4 to TRBJ2-1; no confident D gene assignment can be made. The V end loses 6 bases and the J end loses 9 bases, and a stretch of 9 bases separates them. The CDR3 runs 11 amino acids, cysteine and phenylalanine included. Of the read, only the CDR3 DNA is kept; its 33 bases are in frame from base 1.